This TCR beta chain is drawn from a study of CD8 T cells in Susac syndrome. Trimming shortened V by 7 bases and J by 5 bases, and 16 bases separated the two germline ends. The CDR3 loop spans 14 amino acids. Reverse transcription used about 0.45 to 1 ug RNA and random hexamers. Each CDR3 protein gets one entry after TCRdb re-called the immunoSEQ multiplex PCR reads with MiXCR. Of about 60,000 distinct CDR3 sequences in the sample, approximately 94% are singletons; the top ten hold nearly 0.2%. Sequencing targeted TCR beta in blood CD8+ and CD4+ T cells. This clonotype was picked up one time. This sequence originates from a human donor in good health. V usage is TRBV12-3 or TRBV12-4 and J usage is TRBJ2-3; possible D gene TRBD2, 6 bases. Sequenced: CD8+ T cells from PBMCs. CDR3 amino acids: CASNQVDGRDTQYF. The CDR3 DNA follows: TGTGCCAGCAACCAGGTCGACGGGAGAGATACGCAGTATTTT.